This T cell receptor (beta chain) was sequenced during a study of human T cells and chemical hapten exposure. With 2 bases removed from V and 1 base from J, the gap between germline ends came to 9 bases. The CDR3 sequence is 14 residues long. From germline, CDR1 is SGHRS and CDR2 YFSETQ. Time point defined: patch test 2, 6 weeks after DPC sensitization. Treatment meaning: therapeutic diphenylcyclopropenone sensitization with weekly scalp DPC. This clonotype appeared many times. TCRdb called the RACE reads again in MiXCR, with one record for every CDR3 protein. This table holds about 94,000 distinct CDR3 sequences, 9.3% found once.

This material consisted of whole blood, taken in connection with sensitization to the hapten diphenylcyclopropenone (DPC). The receptor's source is a woman in her thirties or forties with alopecia areata. Some clones in this sample may be carry-over from other donors' samples. V gene TRBV5-1 combines with J gene TRBJ1-1; D uncertain. The CDR3 DNA reads as TGCGCCAGCAGCTTACGGCAGCAGAACACTGAAGCTTTCTTT. Its translation: CASSLRQQNTEAFF. The whole variable domain, filled in from reference TRBV5-1 and TRBJ1-1, reads KAGVTQTPRYLIKTRGQQVTLSCSPISGHRSVSWYQQTPGQGLQFLFEYFSETQRNKGNFPGRFSGRQFSNSRSEMNVSTLELGDSALYLCASSLRQQNTEAFFGQGTRLTVV.